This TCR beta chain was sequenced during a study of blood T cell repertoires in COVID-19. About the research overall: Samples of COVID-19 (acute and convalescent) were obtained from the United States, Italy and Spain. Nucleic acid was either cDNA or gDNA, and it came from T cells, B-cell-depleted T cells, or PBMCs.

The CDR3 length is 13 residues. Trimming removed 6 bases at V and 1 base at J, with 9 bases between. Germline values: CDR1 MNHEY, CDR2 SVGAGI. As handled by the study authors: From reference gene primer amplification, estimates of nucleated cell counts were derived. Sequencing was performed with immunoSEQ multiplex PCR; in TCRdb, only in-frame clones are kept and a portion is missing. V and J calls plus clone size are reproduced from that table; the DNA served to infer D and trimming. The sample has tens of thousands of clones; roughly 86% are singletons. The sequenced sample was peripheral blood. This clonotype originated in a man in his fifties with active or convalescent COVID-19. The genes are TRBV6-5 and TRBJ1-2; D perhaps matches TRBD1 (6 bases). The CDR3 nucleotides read TGTGCCAGCAGGCTAGGGGGTAACTATGGCTACACCTTC. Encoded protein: CASRLGGNYGYTF.